These T cell receptor beta chains were read from a single sample in a study of T cells in Graves' hyperthyroidism and ophthalmopathy. TCRdb reprocessed the multiplex PCR reads via MiXCR and lists one record per CDR3 protein. The sample holds 490,000 or so distinct CDR3 sequences, about 20% seen once. Sequencing was carried out using blood. The receptors were gathered from a man in his forties with Graves' ophthalmopathy. Both conserved end residues are part of each CDR3. A D gene is named only where the DNA matches it firmly. Some rows have no size entry. The others give once, few or many, or a class for an expanded clone.

clone size	V gene	J gene	D gene	CDR3 protein	CDR3 DNA
.	TRBV9	TRBJ1-3	.	CASTGGSSGNTIYF	TGTGCCAGCACTGGGGGCAGCTCTGGAAACACCATATATTTT
few	TRBV9	TRBJ2-5	.	CASSHNLGLRERHQETQYF	TGTGCCAGCAGTCACAATTTGGGGCTTAGGGAACGGCACCAAGAGACCCAGTACTTC
many	TRBV28	TRBJ2-7	TRBD2	CASSTTSGISYEQYF	TGTGCCAGCAGTACTACTAGCGGGATTTCCTACGAGCAGTACTTC
many	TRBV28	TRBJ2-6	.	CASSLGGTFSSGANVLTF	TGTGCCAGCAGTTTGGGAGGGACATTCTCCTCTGGGGCCAACGTCCTGACTTTC
few	TRBV30	TRBJ1-2	.	CAWAGDVGYTF	TGTGCCTGGGCGGGGGATGTCGGCTACACCTTC
many	TRBV5-1	TRBJ1-1	.	CASSLEAFQNTEAFF	TGCGCCAGCAGCTTGGAAGCCTTCCAGAACACTGAAGCTTTCTTT
many	TRBV3-1	TRBJ2-7	TRBD2	CASSQDPSGHYEQYF	TGTGCCAGCAGCCAAGATCCTAGCGGACACTACGAGCAGTACTTC
.	TRBV4-1	TRBJ1-6	TRBD1	CASSRQGQGSGSPLHF	TGCGCCAGCAGCCGACAGGGACAGGGCAGTGGTTCACCCCTCCACTTT
many	TRBV7-3	TRBJ2-3	.	CASSLTRDRPQYF	TGTGCCAGCAGCTTAACTCGGGACCGGCCGCAGTATTTT
few	TRBV6-1	TRBJ2-2	TRBD2	CASSKTSGGADIGELFF	TGTGCCAGCAGTAAGACTAGCGGGGGGGCCGATATCGGGGAGCTGTTTTTT
few	TRBV11-2	TRBJ2-1	.	CASSLRLAGTFSYNEQFF	TGTGCCAGCAGCTTGAGGTTGGCGGGGACCTTCTCCTACAATGAGCAGTTCTTC
few	TRBV4-3	TRBJ2-5	.	CASSQEGTGQETQYF	TGCGCCAGCAGCCAAGAGGGGACGGGCCAAGAGACCCAGTACTTC
.	TRBV6-1	TRBJ2-7	TRBD2	CASRVSGGPYFYEQYF	TGTGCCAGCAGGGTTAGCGGGGGGCCCTACTTCTACGAGCAGTACTTC
few	TRBV11-2	TRBJ2-1	TRBD1	CASSLDIGRGFSYNEQFF	TGTGCCAGCAGCTTAGATATAGGCAGGGGGTTTTCCTACAATGAGCAGTTCTTC
many	TRBV28	TRBJ1-1	.	CASSLLDTYTEAFF	TGTGCCAGCAGTTTACTCGACACGTACACTGAAGCTTTCTTT
.	TRBV5-1	TRBJ2-5	TRBD2	CASSEGLAGVSETQYF	TGCGCCAGCAGCGAGGGACTAGCGGGAGTGTCAGAGACCCAGTACTTC
.	TRBV28	TRBJ1-4	.	CATRPPRPGGEKLFF	TGTGCCACCCGCCCTCCCCGTCCCGGAGGGGAAAAACTGTTTTTT
many	TRBV3-1	TRBJ1-2	.	CASSQEIDRNYGYTF	TGTGCCAGCAGCCAAGAGATAGACAGGAACTATGGCTACACCTTC
many	TRBV18	TRBJ1-1	.	CASSQAMNTEAFF	TGTGCCAGCTCCCAGGCCATGAACACTGAAGCTTTCTTT
.	TRBV27	TRBJ1-1	.	CASRLGEREAFF	TGTGCCAGCAGGCTGGGGGAGAGGGAAGCTTTCTTT
.	TRBV3-1	TRBJ1-1	.	CASSQEILTGPAAFF	TGTGCCAGCAGCCAAGAGATACTTACAGGGCCGGCAGCTTTCTTT
few	TRBV6-2/TRBV6-3	TRBJ2-2	TRBD2	CASSSPGLAEWNTGELFF	TGTGCCAGCAGTTCCCCGGGACTAGCCGAATGGAACACCGGGGAGCTGTTTTTT
few	TRBV5-1	TRBJ1-2	.	CASRSDSYGYTF	TGCGCCAGCAGGTCGGACAGCTATGGCTACACCTTC
few	TRBV3-1	TRBJ1-4	.	CASSRGRIREKLFF	TGTGCCAGCAGCCGCGGTCGAATTCGTGAAAAACTGTTTTTT
.	TRBV3-1	TRBJ2-1	.	CASSQDLDGMNNEQFF	TGTGCCAGCAGCCAAGACCTCGACGGAATGAACAATGAGCAGTTCTTC
many	TRBV12-3/TRBV12-4	TRBJ1-1	.	CASSPTLPAEAFF	TGTGCCAGCAGTCCAACATTACCGGCTGAAGCTTTCTTT
.	TRBV6-2/TRBV6-3	TRBJ2-7	TRBD1	CASSVSGGSYEQYF	TGTGCCAGCAGTGTATCAGGGGGCTCCTACGAGCAGTACTTC
few	TRBV18	TRBJ2-7	TRBD2	CASTGLHTYEQYF	TGTGCCAGCACGGGACTACACACCTACGAGCAGTACTTC
few	TRBV6-1	TRBJ2-5	.	CASSDSDYLGTQYF	TGTGCCAGCAGTGATAGCGACTACCTAGGGACCCAGTACTTC
few	TRBV11-2	TRBJ2-7	.	CASSLAKVEQYF	TGTGCCAGCAGCTTGGCCAAGGTCGAGCAGTACTTC
few	TRBV19	TRBJ1-1	.	CASSSAQGFTEAFF	TGTGCCAGTAGTAGCGCTCAGGGCTTCACTGAAGCTTTCTTT
many	TRBV12-3/TRBV12-4	TRBJ2-5	.	CASSFNLRGETQYF	TGTGCCAGCAGTTTTAATCTTAGGGGTGAGACCCAGTACTTC
many	TRBV20-1	TRBJ1-5	TRBD1	CSARVGQGNQPQHF	TGCAGTGCTAGAGTGGGACAGGGGAATCAGCCCCAGCATTTT
many	TRBV20-1	TRBJ2-7	TRBD2	CSAPLTSGVGYEQYF	TGCAGTGCTCCTCTGACTAGCGGTGTAGGTTACGAGCAGTACTTC